One T cell receptor (beta chain) is described in this entry. The CDR3 runs to 15 residues. Germline V gene sequence: CDR1 SGHRS, CDR2 YFSETQ. V lost 6 bases and J lost 3, with 18 bases in between. The sample comes from a study of technical replicates of blood from a few donors. TCRdb keeps only in-frame clones here, not all; method: immunoSEQ multiplex PCR. This table has just over 95,000 clones, under 97% appearing once. The chain combines TRBV5-1 with TRBJ1-1; maybe TRBD1 (6 bases). Sequenced input: T cells isolated from PBMCs. This sequence was found in a human donor in good health. CDR3: CASTTTGGVDTEAFF. The CDR3 nucleotides are TGCGCCAGCACCACGACAGGTGGGGTGGACACTGAAGCTTTCTTT. Full variable domain (missing parts from reference TRBV5-1 and TRBJ1-1): KAGVTQTPRYLIKTRGQQVTLSCSPISGHRSVSWYQQTPGQGLQFLFEYFSETQRNKGNFPGRFSGRQFSNSRSEMNVSTLELGDSALYLCASTTTGGVDTEAFFGQGTRLTVV.